The clone carrying this T cell receptor (beta chain) was seen a handful of times. The sample comes from a study of T cells in Graves' hyperthyroidism and ophthalmopathy. Amplification yielded TCR beta CDR3 regions, with RNA transcripts as the source. Initially, a first-round RT-PCR of the TCR CDR3 employed the HTBI primer set. One entry per CDR3 protein results from TCRdb running MiXCR on the multiplex PCR reads. The sample records about 560,000 distinct CDR3 sequences, approximately 15% being singletons. What was sequenced was blood. This receptor was taken from a woman under 30 with Graves' hyperthyroidism.

The CDR3 DNA is TGTGCCAGCAGCAAGGGACAGGGGGGCAATCAGCCCCAGCATTTT. Protein: CASSKGQGGNQPQHF. The V gene is TRBV6-1, the J gene TRBJ1-5; TRBD1 agrees at 11 bases. Germline CDR1 and CDR2: MNHNS and SASEGT. The CDR3 is 15 residues long. Germline trimming cut 6 bases from V and 2 bases from J; bases unmatched to any gene: 3.